One sample yielded the 26 T cell receptor beta chains listed below, sequenced in a study of HIV-infected patients and healthy controls. MiXCR, applied by TCRdb to the 5' RACE reads, yields one record per CDR3 protein. The sample lists approximately 67,000 distinct CDR3 sequences, less than 20% occurring once. Sequencing used CD4+ T cells from blood. Receptors originate from a human donor in good health.

Only a few counts were recorded for this clonotype. The chain is built from TRBV27 and TRBJ2-3, with D uncertain. V lost 6 bases and J 1 base, leaving 17 bases between the germline ends. Germline V gene sequence: CDR1 MNHEY, CDR2 SMNVEV (reference sequence). The CDR3 loop spans 16 amino acids. CDR3 amino acids: CASRRNRVSGTDTQYF. For the CDR3, the DNA is TGTGCCAGCAGGCGAAACCGGGTCTCCGGCACAGATACGCAGTATTTT.

There are a few counts of this clonotype. The chain joins TRBV7-2 to TRBJ2-1, with D perhaps given as TRBD1 or TRBD2 (5 bases each). V shed 5 bases and J shed 4 bases, with 12 bases lying between them. The CDR3 extends over 14 amino acids. Germline V gene data show CDR1 as SGHTA and CDR2 as FQGNSA. The DNA for the CDR3 is TGTGCCAGCAGCCTTCCGGGGCGGTACAATGAGCAGTTCTTC. This sequence encodes CASSLPGRYNEQFF.

This rearrangement joins TRBV28 to TRBJ2-6; D gene ambiguous. Looked up from germline, CDR1 is MDHEN and CDR2 is SYDVKM. This CDR3 is built from 15 residues. The CDR3 DNA follows: TGTGCAATAACCGGAGCTCGGGCTGGGGCCAACGTCCTGACTTTC. Amino acid sequence: CAITGARAGANVLTF.

This clonotype showed up just a few times. This sequence joins TRBV6-2 or TRBV6-3 and TRBJ2-5; D gene ambiguous. Germline loops: CDR1 MNHEY, CDR2 SVGEGT. The CDR3 sequence is 14 residues long. V lost 6 bases, J lost 2 bases, and 13 bases lay in between. The CDR3 is CASRDLGRQETQYF. For the CDR3, the DNA is TGTGCCAGCAGAGACCTGGGTAGGCAAGAGACCCAGTACTTC.

The chain joins TRBV12-3 or TRBV12-4 to TRBJ1-2; possibly TRBD1 for D (5 bases). The CDR3 has 14 amino acids. V lost 6 bases and J 6 bases, leaving 17 bases between the germline ends. CDR3 coding DNA: TGTGCCAGCAGACCGCTGTCAGGGTTGCATGGCTACACCTTC. Translating gives CASRPLSGLHGYTF.

This chain links TRBV2 with TRBJ2-3; D gene ambiguous. Germline lookup yields CDR1 SNHLY and CDR2 FYNNEI. Deletions cut 6 bases from V and 2 bases from J, with 15 bases between. CDR3 size: 15 residues. The chain's CDR3 is CASSEDPLPTDTQYF. CDR3 coding DNA: TGTGCCAGCAGCGAGGATCCACTCCCCACAGATACGCAGTATTTT.

This clonotype was found many times. The V gene is TRBV29-1, the J gene TRBJ1-2, with 8 nucleotides matching TRBD1. Germline values: CDR1 SQVTM, CDR2 ANQGSEA. Unmatched junction bases numbered 6, after V lost 3 bases and J lost 3 bases. There are 14 residues in the CDR3. The CDR3 sequence is CSVEGTGPDYGYTF. The CDR3 DNA sequence: TGCAGCGTTGAGGGGACAGGTCCCGACTATGGCTACACCTTC. The complete variable domain, with remaining parts taken from reference TRBV29-1 and TRBJ1-2, reads SAVISQKPSRDICQRGTSLTIQCQVDSQVTMMFWYRQQPGQSLTLIATANQGSEATYESGFVIDKFPISRPNLTFSTLTVSNMSPEDSSIYLCSVEGTGPDYGYTFGSGTRLTVV.

This clonotype was observed a few times. The rearrangement joins TRBV11-2 to TRBJ1-3; D ambiguous. The germline V gene has CDR1 SGHAT and CDR2 FQNNGV. Trimming cost V 5 bases and J 7 bases, with 24 bases left between them. CDR3 size: 17 residues. CDR3 protein: CASSDTVRGNAMNTIYF. CDR3 DNA: TGTGCCAGCAGCGATACGGTGCGAGGGAATGCAATGAACACCATATATTTT.

The chain couples TRBV7-9 to TRBJ2-7; D unresolved. The V end was cut by 7 bases, the J end by 4 bases, with 8 bases between. Germline CDR1 reads SEHNR; CDR2 reads FQNEAQ (reference sequence). The CDR3 runs 11 residues. CDR3 coding DNA: TGTGCCAGCACCCCCGGGTACGAGCAGTACTTC. Encoded protein: CASTPGYEQYF.

V is TRBV18 and J is TRBJ1-1; 7 bases align to TRBD1. After removal of 6 bases from V and 8 bases from J, the junction contained 6 bases not matched to a gene. CDR3 size: 12 residues. The V gene's germline CDR1 is KGHSH and CDR2 LQKENI. The CDR3 spells CASSSETGEAFF. The CDR3 nucleotides are TGTGCCAGCTCGTCTGAGACAGGGGAAGCTTTCTTT.

This clonotype was recorded at least ten times. The rearrangement links TRBV28 to TRBJ2-7; D gene unclear. V lost 6 bases to trimming and J lost 2 bases, with 14 bases between them. Germline assignment: CDR1 MDHEN and CDR2 SYDVKM. The CDR3 is 14 residues long. CDR3 sequence (DNA): TGTGCCAGCAGCCCGAGCGTACCAGCCTACGAGCAGTACTTC. It codes for CASSPSVPAYEQYF.

By share, this clonotype counts as medium-sized. The J gene is TRBJ2-5, the V gene TRBV18; D remains ambiguous. The V gene's germline CDR1 is KGHSH and CDR2 LQKENI. The ends were cut back, 6 bases at V and 1 base at J, with 15 bases in the middle. There are 15 residues in the CDR3. The CDR3, as DNA: TGTGCCAGCTCCCCCCTCGCTGGCAGCCAAGAGACCCAGTACTTC. Translating it yields CASSPLAGSQETQYF.

The chain couples TRBV29-1 to TRBJ1-5, with D unclear. Germline CDR1 is SQVTM and CDR2 is ANQGSEA. The germline V and J ends were trimmed by 4 bases and 6 bases, with 10 bases remaining between them. The CDR3 is 12 amino acids. CDR3 sequence: CSVGGFGQPQHF. CDR3 DNA sequence: TGCAGCGTTGGAGGGTTCGGTCAGCCCCAGCATTTT.

The chain joins TRBV6-2 or TRBV6-3 to TRBJ1-2; 7 positions match TRBD1. J was trimmed by 4 bases and V by 6 bases; bases with no gene match: 8. Germline V lookup: CDR1 MNHEY, CDR2 SVGEGT. The CDR3 length is 14 residues. Written as DNA, the CDR3 is TGTGCCAGCAGGGGAGACAGGGACACCTATGGCTACACCTTC. Its protein is CASRGDRDTYGYTF.

Relative to its sample, this clonotype is medium-sized (0.01 to 0.1%). The rearrangement joins TRBV29-1 to TRBJ2-3; D is ambiguous. The V and J ends lost 7 bases and 6 bases respectively, with 11 bases between them. This CDR3 region has 11 residues. CDR1 and CDR2 from the germline V gene are SQVTM and ANQGSEA. The CDR3 sequence is CSAGHSDTQYF. CDR3 sequence (DNA): TGCAGCGCCGGGCACTCGGATACGCAGTATTTT.

The chain is built from TRBV19 and TRBJ2-3, with 11 positions matching TRBD1. The J segment lost 6 bases and the V segment lost 5 bases, leaving 4 bases of the junction unmatched. The CDR3 is 14 residues long. Germline lookup yields CDR1 LNHDA and CDR2 SQIVND (reference sequence). The CDR3: CASSPDRGLDTQYF. CDR3 in DNA: TGTGCCAGTAGTCCGGACAGGGGGCTCGATACGCAGTATTTT. The entire variable domain, with the rest obtained from reference TRBV19 and TRBJ2-3, is as follows: DGGITQSPKYLFRKEGQNVTLSCEQNLNHDAMYWYRQDPGQGLRLIYYSQIVNDFQKGDIAEGYSVSREKKESFPLTVTSAQKNPTAFYLCASSPDRGLDTQYFGPGTRLTVL.

The chain carries TRBV10-3 and TRBJ2-1; D possibly corresponds to TRBD2 (6 bases). V was trimmed by 2 bases and J by 8 bases, leaving 25 bases between them. Per germline, CDR1 ENHRY and CDR2 SYGVKD. CDR3 length equals 18 residues. The CDR3 protein is CAISENNQLTRGGHEQFF. CDR3 bases: TGTGCCATCAGTGAGAACAACCAACTGACTAGAGGAGGGCATGAGCAGTTCTTC.

Regarding this clonotype: A single base separates this from a much larger clone, so it may be a read error. V gene TRBV30 combines with J gene TRBJ1-1, with 7 bases identical to TRBD1. The CDR3 is 13 residues long. Germline lookup yields CDR1 GTSNPN and CDR2 SVGIG (reference sequence). The CDR3 loop is CASRTGLNTEALF. CDR3 DNA sequence: TGTGCCTCCCGGACAGGATTGAACACTGAAGCTCTCTTT. Using reference TRBV30 and TRBJ1-1 for the parts outside the CDR3, the full variable domain is SQTIHQWPATLVQPVGSPLSLECTVEGTSNPNLYWYRQAAGRGLQLLFYSVGIGQISSEVPQNLSASRPQDRQFILSSKKLLLSDSGFYLCASRTGLNTEALFGQGTRLTVV.

V usage is TRBV7-9 and J usage is TRBJ1-1; D possibly corresponds to TRBD1 (6 bases). Trimming pared 8 bases from V and 1 base from J, leaving 14 bases between. Germline V CDR1 and CDR2: SEHNR, FQNEAQ (reference sequence). The CDR3 sequence is 14 residues long. In DNA form, the CDR3 reads TGTGCCAGCGGATCCGGGACAACGAACACTGAAGCTTTCTTT. Amino acid sequence: CASGSGTTNTEAFF.

The sample holds many counts of this clonotype. This rearrangement joins TRBV12-3 or TRBV12-4 to TRBJ1-1; weak D call: TRBD1 (6 bases). The length of the CDR3 is 14 residues. V shed 1 base and J shed 4 bases, with 10 bases lying between them. The CDR3 reads CASSLGGARTEAFF. The DNA of the CDR3 is TGTGCCAGCAGTTTAGGGGGGGCGCGCACTGAAGCTTTCTTT.

This clonotype was found a few times. This chain links TRBV6-2 or TRBV6-3 with TRBJ1-3; D is ambiguous. The CDR3 runs 14 residues. Germline V gene sequence: CDR1 MNHEY, CDR2 SVGEGT. V lost 5 bases to trimming and J lost 4 bases, with 12 bases between them. The DNA of the CDR3 is TGTGCCAGCAGTCGTCCAGGAAGAGGAAACACCATATATTTT. It yields the protein CASSRPGRGNTIYF.

There are a few counts of this clonotype. V gene TRBV3-1 combines with J gene TRBJ1-6; a possible D gene is TRBD1 (6 bases). The germline CDR1 and CDR2 sequences are LGHDT and YNNKEL (reference sequence). With 0 bases removed from V and 6 bases from J, the gap between germline ends came to 18 bases. This CDR3 region has 18 residues. The CDR3 reads CASSQDPFRTAINSPLHF. CDR3 in DNA: TGTGCCAGCAGCCAAGATCCCTTTAGGACAGCCATTAATTCACCCCTCCACTTT.

The chain is built from TRBV30 and TRBJ2-1; D could derive from TRBD1 or TRBD2 (5 bases each). Germline CDR1 is GTSNPN and CDR2 is SVGIG (reference sequence). The CDR3 length is 15 residues. V dropped 0 bases and J dropped 0 bases, with 9 bases sitting between them. The CDR3 is CAWSVGTSSYNEQFF. The CDR3 DNA reads as TGTGCCTGGAGTGTAGGGACGAGCTCCTACAATGAGCAGTTCTTC.

This clonotype was seen repeatedly, ten times or more. The rearrangement joins TRBV7-9 to TRBJ1-1, with unresolved D. Trimming cost V 4 bases and J 7 bases, with 10 bases left between them. CDR3 length: 12 residues. Germline CDR1 SEHNR, CDR2 FQNEAQ (reference sequence). The chain's CDR3 is CASSYGGVEAFF. The CDR3 nucleotides read TGTGCCAGCAGCTACGGCGGGGTTGAAGCTTTCTTT.

This clonotype showed up just a few times. The chain joins TRBV3-1 to TRBJ2-1; D gene ambiguous. The CDR3 totals 11 residues. Germline-derived CDR1 and CDR2 are LGHDT and YNNKEL (reference sequence). The germline V and J ends were trimmed by 1 base and 11 bases, with 6 bases remaining between them. This CDR3 reads CASSQVTKQFF. CDR3 in DNA: TGTGCCAGCAGCCAAGTAACTAAGCAGTTCTTC.

The sample holds many counts of this clonotype. The chain is built from TRBV6-4 and TRBJ2-3, with a weak D call TRBD2 (5 bases). Looked up from germline, CDR1 is MRHNA and CDR2 is SNTAGT. The CDR3 consists of 15 residues. The V end was cut by 4 bases, the J end by 7 bases, with 18 bases between. The CDR3 loop reads CASSASLGGGYTQYF. CDR3 in DNA: TGTGCCAGCAGTGCGTCTTTGGGCGGAGGCTATACGCAGTATTTT.